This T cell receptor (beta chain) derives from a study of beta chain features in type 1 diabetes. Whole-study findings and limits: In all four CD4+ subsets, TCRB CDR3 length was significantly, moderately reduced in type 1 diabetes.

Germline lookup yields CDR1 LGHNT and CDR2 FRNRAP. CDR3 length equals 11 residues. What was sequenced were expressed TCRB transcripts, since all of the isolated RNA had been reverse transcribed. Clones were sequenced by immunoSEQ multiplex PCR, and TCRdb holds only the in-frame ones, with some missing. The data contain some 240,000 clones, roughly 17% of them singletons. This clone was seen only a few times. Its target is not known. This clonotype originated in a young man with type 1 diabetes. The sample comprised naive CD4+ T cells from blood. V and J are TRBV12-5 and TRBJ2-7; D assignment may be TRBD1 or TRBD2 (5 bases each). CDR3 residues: CAPRRGDEQYF. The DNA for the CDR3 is TGTGCGCCCCGGAGAGGGGACGAGCAGTACTTC.